This TCR beta chain appears in the sequencing data of a study of graft-versus-host responses after intestinal transplantation. The V gene lost 6 bases and the J gene lost 2 bases, with 9 bases spanning the gap. CDR3 length: 13 amino acids. CDR1 and CDR2 from the germline V gene are MNHEY and SVGAGI. Only in-frame clones appear in the TCRdb table, and some are missing; sequencing was by immunoSEQ multiplex PCR. Among around 100,000 clones listed, roughly 93% were seen once. Points from the study as a whole: Among recipient marrow samples, GvH clones were found; some appeared first in ileum or blood. Researchers found peak circulating GvH clone levels linked to early post-transplant HvG declines.

As to this clone: Its cognate antigen is unknown.

Sequenced here: unstimulated CD8+ T cells sorted from spleen or lymph node cells, sampled before intestinal transplant. The source of this sequence is a human donor who received an intestinal transplant. The chain has TRBV6-5 and TRBJ2-3; TRBD2 is a possible D gene (6 bases). The CDR3 region has the DNA TGTGCCAGCAGGGGGGGATTCACAGATACGCAGTATTTT. Its translation is CASRGGFTDTQYF.